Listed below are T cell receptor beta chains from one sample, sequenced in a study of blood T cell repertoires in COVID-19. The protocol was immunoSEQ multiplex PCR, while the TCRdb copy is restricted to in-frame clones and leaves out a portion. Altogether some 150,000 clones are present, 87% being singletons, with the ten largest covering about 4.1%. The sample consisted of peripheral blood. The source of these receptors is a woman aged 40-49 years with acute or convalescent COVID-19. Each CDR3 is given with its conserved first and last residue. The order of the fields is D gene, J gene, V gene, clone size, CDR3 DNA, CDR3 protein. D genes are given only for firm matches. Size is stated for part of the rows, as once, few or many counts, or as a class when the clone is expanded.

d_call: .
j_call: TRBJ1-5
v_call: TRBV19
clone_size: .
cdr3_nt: TGTGCCAGTAGTTGGGGGCTTAGCAATCAGCCCCAGCATTTT
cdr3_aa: CASSWGLSNQPQHF

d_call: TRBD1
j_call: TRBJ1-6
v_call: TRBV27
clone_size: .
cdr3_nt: TGTGCCAGCAGTTTATCCTCCCGACAGGGCTCCTATAATTCACCCCTCCACTTT
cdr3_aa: CASSLSSRQGSYNSPLHF

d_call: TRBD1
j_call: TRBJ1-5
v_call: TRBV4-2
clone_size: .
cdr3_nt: TGTGCCAGCAGCCAAGTCTTTCCGGGACAGGGACTTTATAGCAATCAGCCCCAGCATTTT
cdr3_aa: CASSQVFPGQGLYSNQPQHF

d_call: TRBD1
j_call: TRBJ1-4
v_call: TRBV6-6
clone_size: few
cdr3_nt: TGTGCCAGCAGGACAGGGTGGGATGAAAAACTGTTTTTT
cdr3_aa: CASRTGWDEKLFF

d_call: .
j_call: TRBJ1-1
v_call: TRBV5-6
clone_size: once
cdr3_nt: TGTGCCAGCAGCTTGGGTCGGTTGAACACTGAAGCTTTCTTT
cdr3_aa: CASSLGRLNTEAFF

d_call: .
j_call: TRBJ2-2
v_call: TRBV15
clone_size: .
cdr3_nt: TGTGCCACCATTAAATCAGGGGTTCACACCGGGGAGCTGTTTTTT
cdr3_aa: CATIKSGVHTGELFF

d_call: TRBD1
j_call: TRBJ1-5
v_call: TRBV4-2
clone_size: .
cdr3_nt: TGTGCCAGCAGCCCCAGGATGATCCACCGGGACAGGGGGCTAGGTTCTCCCCAGCCCCAGCATTTT
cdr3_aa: CASSPRMIHRDRGLGSPQPQHF

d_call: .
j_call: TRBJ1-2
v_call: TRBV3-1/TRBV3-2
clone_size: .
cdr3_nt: TGTGCCAGCAGCCAAGTCCCGGTCCGGTCAGGGATCTATGGCTACACCTTC
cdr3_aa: CASSQVPVRSGIYGYTF

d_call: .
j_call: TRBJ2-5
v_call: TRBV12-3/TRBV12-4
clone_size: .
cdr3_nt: TGTGCCAGACCCTACCGTGGCCCTGGAGATGACTTC
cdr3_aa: CARPYRGPGDDF

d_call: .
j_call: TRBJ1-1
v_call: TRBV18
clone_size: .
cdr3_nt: TGTGCCAGCTCACCGGGACACGGGATGAAAGCTTTCTTT
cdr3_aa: CASSPGHGMKAFF

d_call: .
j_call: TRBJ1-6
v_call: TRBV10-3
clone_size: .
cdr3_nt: TGTGCCATCAGTGACGACAGTCATAATTCACCCCTCCACTTT
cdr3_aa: CAISDDSHNSPLHF

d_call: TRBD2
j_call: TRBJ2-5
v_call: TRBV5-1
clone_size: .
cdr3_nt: TGCGCCAGCAGGGGAGGGCGAGAGACCCAGTACTTC
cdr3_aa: CASRGGRETQYF

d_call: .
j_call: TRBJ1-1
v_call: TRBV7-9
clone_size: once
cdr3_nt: TGTGCCAGCAGCTCCTCCGGGTTACAGAACACTGAAGCTTTCTTT
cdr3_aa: CASSSSGLQNTEAFF

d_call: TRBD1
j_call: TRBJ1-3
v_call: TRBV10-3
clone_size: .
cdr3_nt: TGTGCCATCAGTCCGACAGGGTGGTCGGTGGACACCATATATTTT
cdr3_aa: CAISPTGWSVDTIYF

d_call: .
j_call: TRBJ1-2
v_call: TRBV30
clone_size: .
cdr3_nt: TGTGCCTGGAGTGTAGCGGAGACCTATGGCTACACCTTC
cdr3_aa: CAWSVAETYGYTF

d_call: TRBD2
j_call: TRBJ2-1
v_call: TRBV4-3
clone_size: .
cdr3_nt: TGCGCCAGCAGCCAAGTTCCGGCGGGAGGTACTGAGCAGTTCTTC
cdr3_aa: CASSQVPAGGTEQFF

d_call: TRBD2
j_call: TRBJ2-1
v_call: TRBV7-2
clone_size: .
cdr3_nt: TGTGCCAGCAGTATTGATTGGCTAGCGGCCTACAATGAGCAGTTCTTC
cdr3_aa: CASSIDWLAAYNEQFF

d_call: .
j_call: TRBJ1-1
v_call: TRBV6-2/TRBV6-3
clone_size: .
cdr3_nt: TGTGCCAGCAGCCTTACCGGGAAGGCTTTCTTT
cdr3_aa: CASSLTGKAFF

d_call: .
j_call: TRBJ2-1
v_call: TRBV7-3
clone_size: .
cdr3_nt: TGTGCCAGCAGCTCCCTCGGGGCCTACAATGAGCAGTTCTTC
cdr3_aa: CASSSLGAYNEQFF

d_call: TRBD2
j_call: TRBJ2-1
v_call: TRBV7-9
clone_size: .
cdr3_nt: TGTGCCAGCAGCTTAGTTGTACTAGCGGACAATGAGCAGTTCTTC
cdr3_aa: CASSLVVLADNEQFF

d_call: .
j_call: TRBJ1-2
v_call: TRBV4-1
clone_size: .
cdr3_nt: TGCGCCAGCAGCCCAACCGCGGGGACCTATGGCTACACCTTC
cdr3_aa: CASSPTAGTYGYTF

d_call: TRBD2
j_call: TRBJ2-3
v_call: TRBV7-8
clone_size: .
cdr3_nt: TGTGCCAGCAGCCTTAGCGGGAGTAGCACAGATACGCAGTATTTT
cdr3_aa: CASSLSGSSTDTQYF

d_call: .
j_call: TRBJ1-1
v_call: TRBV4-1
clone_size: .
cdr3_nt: TGCGCCAGCAGCCAACAGGGGTCCACTGAAGCTTTCTTT
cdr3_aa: CASSQQGSTEAFF

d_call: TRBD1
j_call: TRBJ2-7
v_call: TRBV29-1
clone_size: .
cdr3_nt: TGCAGCGTGGGGAACAGGGGGCCCTACGAGCAGTACTTC
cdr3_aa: CSVGNRGPYEQYF

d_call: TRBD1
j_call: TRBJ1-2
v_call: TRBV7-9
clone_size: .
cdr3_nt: TGTGCCAGCACCAAGACAGGGAACTATGGCTACACCTTC
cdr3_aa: CASTKTGNYGYTF

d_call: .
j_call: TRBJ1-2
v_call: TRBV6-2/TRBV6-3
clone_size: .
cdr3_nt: TGTGCCAGCAGTTACTCGAATAGGGGCGAGCGTGGCTACACCTTC
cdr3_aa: CASSYSNRGERGYTF

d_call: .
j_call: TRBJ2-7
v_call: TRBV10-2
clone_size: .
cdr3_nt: TGCGCCAGCTCTCCTTTAACATGGGAGCCGGGGGAGCAGTACTTC
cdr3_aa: CASSPLTWEPGEQYF

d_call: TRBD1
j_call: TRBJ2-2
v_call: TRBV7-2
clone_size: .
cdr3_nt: TGTGCCAGCAGCTTAGTCGGGACAGGGCATGTGAAGCTGTTTTTT
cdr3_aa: CASSLVGTGHVKLFF

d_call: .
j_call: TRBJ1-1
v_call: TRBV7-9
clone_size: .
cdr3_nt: TGTGCCAGCAGCTTAGAAAGAGTGAACACTGAAGCTTTCTTT
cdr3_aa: CASSLERVNTEAFF

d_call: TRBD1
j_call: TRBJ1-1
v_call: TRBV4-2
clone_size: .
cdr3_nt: TGTGCCAGCAGCCAAGTGGGACAGGGGTTGACTGAAGCTTTCTTT
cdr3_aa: CASSQVGQGLTEAFF

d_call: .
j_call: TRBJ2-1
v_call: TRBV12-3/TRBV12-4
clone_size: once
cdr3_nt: TGTGCCAGCAGTTTAGGCTGGCCTCCTGAGCAGTTCTTC
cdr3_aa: CASSLGWPPEQFF

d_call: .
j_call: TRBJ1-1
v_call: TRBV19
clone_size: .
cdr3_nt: TGTGCCAGTAGTATCTCCGTGAACACTGAAGCTTTCTTT
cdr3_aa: CASSISVNTEAFF

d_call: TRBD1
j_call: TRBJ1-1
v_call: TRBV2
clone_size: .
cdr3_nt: TGTGCCAGCCGTCCCCTATCCTCACAGGGGGAGAACACTGAAGCTTTCTTT
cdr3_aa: CASRPLSSQGENTEAFF

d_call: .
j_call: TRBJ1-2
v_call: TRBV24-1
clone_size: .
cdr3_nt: TGTGCCACCAGTGATAACGACAGCAATGGCTACACCTTC
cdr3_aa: CATSDNDSNGYTF

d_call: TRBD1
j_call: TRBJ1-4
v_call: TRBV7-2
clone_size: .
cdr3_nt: TGTGCCAGCAGCCCCGGGACAGGGGAAGAAAAACTGTTTTTT
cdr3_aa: CASSPGTGEEKLFF

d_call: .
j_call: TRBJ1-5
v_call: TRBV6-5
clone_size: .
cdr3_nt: TGTGCCAGCAGTTACCCCGAGTATTATCAGCCCCAGCATTTT
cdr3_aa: CASSYPEYYQPQHF

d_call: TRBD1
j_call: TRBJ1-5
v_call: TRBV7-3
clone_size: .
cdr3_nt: TGTGCCAGCAGCTTCAGGGACAGGGGGCGTAATCAGCCCCAGCATTTT
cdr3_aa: CASSFRDRGRNQPQHF

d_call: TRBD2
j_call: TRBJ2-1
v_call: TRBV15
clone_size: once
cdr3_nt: TGTGCCACCCGGGAGGGAGGGGATATCAATGAGCAGTTCTTC
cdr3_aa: CATREGGDINEQFF

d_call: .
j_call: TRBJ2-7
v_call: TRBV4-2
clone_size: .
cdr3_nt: TGTGCCAGCAGCCAAGAGTACAGGATGCCCTACGAGCAGTACTTC
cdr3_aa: CASSQEYRMPYEQYF

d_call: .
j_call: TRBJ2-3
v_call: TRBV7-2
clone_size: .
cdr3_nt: TGTGCCAGCAGCTCTTTATCAGATACGCAGTATTTT
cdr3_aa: CASSSLSDTQYF

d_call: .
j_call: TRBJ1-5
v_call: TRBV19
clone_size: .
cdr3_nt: TGTGCCAGTAGTATATCGGTACGTCAGCCCCAGCATTTT
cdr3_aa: CASSISVRQPQHF

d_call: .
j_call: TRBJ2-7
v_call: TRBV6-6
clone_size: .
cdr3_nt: TGTGCCAGCAGTTTTGAGGGGGACCGCTACGAGCAGTACTTC
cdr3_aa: CASSFEGDRYEQYF